This T cell receptor (beta chain) was captured by sequencing in a study of control samples from healthy donors and cancer patients. Profiling relied on immunoSEQ multiplex PCR, and the TCRdb table lists in-frame clones only, not all of them. The repertoire includes 60,000 to 75,000 clones, under 90% of them detected once, and 28% sits in the top ten. This clone occurred once. This CDR3 contains 17 residues. Germline loops: CDR1 SEHNR, CDR2 FQNEAQ (reference sequence). The V gene end was trimmed by 4 bases and the J gene end by 5 bases; junction bases not matched to a gene: 5. The gene calls are TRBV7-9 and TRBJ2-1; 16 positions match TRBD2. The material sequenced was blood. The source of this sequence is a man aged 45-65 years in good health. This CDR3 reads CASSSGTSGRDDNEQFF. The CDR3 DNA reads TGTGCCAGCAGCTCGGGGACTAGCGGGAGGGATGACAATGAGCAGTTCTTC.